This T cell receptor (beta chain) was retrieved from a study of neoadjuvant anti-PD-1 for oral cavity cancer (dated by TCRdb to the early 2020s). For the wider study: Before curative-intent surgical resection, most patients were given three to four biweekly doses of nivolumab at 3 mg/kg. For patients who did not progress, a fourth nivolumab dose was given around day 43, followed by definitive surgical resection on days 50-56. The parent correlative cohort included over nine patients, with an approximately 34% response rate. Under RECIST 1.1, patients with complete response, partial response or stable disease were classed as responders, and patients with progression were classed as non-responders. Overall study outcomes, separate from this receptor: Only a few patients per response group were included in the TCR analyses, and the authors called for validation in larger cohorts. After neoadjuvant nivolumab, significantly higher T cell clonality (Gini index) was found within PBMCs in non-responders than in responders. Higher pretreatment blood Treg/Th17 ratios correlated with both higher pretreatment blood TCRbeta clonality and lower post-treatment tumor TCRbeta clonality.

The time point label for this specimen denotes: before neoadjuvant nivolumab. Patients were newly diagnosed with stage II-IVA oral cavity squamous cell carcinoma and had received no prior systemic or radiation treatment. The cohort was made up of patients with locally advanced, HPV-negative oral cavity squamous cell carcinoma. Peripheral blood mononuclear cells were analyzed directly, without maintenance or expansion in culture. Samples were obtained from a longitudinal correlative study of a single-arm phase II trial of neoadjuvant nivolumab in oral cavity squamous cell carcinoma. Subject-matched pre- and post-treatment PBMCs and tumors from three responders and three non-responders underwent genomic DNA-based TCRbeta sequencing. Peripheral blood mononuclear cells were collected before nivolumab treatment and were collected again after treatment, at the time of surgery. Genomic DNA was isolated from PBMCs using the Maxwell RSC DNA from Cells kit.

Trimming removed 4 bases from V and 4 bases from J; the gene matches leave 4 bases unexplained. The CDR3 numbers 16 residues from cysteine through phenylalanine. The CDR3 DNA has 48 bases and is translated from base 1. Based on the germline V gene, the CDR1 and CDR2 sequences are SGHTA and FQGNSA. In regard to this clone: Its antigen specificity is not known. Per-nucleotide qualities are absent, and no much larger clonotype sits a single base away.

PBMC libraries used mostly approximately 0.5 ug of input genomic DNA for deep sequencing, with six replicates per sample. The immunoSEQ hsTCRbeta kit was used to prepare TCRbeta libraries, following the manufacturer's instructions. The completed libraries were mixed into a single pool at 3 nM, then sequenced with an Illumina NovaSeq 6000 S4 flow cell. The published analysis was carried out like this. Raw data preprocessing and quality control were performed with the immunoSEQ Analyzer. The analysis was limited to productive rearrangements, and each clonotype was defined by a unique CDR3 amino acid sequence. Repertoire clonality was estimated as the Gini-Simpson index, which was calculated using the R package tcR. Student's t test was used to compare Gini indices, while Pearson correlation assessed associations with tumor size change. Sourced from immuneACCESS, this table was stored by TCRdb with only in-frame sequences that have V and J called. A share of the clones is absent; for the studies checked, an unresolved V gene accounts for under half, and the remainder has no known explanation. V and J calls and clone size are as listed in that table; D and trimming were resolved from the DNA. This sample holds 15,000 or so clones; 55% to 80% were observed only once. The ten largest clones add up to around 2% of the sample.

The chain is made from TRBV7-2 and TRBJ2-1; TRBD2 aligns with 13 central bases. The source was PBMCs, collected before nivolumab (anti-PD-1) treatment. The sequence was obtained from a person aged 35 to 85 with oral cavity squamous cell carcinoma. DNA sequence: TGTGCCAGCAGCTCACTAGCGGGGGGGCGTTACAATGAGCAGTTCTTC. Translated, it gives CASSSLAGGRYNEQFF.